This TCR beta chain was retrieved from a study of OX40 agonist ivuxolimab in advanced cancers. Germline CDR1 MGHRA, CDR2 YSYEKL. The V end lost 0 bases, the J end lost 5 bases, and 13 bases lay between the germline ends. This CDR3 has 15 residues. Only in-frame clones appear in the TCRdb table, and some are missing; sequencing was by immunoSEQ multiplex PCR. The sample contains tens of thousands of clones, roughly 82% of which appear only once. This TCR was sampled from an adult with an advanced solid tumor such as melanoma, head and neck, liver or kidney cancer. This specimen consisted of CD4+ or CD8+ T cells sorted from blood, obtained in a trial of the OX40 agonist ivuxolimab. The V call is TRBV4-1, the J call TRBJ1-1; D remains unclear. CDR3 amino acids: CASSQDPGWETEAFF. CDR3 nucleotide sequence: TGCGCCAGCAGCCAAGATCCGGGGTGGGAGACTGAAGCTTTCTTT.